The clone carrying this T cell receptor (beta chain) was counted ten times or more. Its antigen is unknown. TCRdb itself ran the reads through MiXCR, one entry per CDR3 protein. The sample has a few hundred thousand distinct CDR3 sequences, 8% to 9.5% seen once; the top ten hold over 3.5%. With 5 bases removed from V and 5 bases from J, the gap between germline ends came to 21 bases. The germline gives CDR1 SGHTA, CDR2 FQGNSA. This CDR3 is built from 16 residues. The data are from a study of T cell repertoires in cytomegalovirus infection. Study context: CMV infection together with matching HLA type was indicated by public TCR beta signatures.

Study observations and caveats: There were carriers of CMV plus the relevant HLA, and cumulative public TCR beta family frequency identified them. The ex vivo response showed dominance by HLA-C-restricted CMV-specific TCR beta clonotypes.

The TCR originated in a human donor in good health (CMV status not recorded). Some clones in this sample may be carry-over from other donors' samples. Sequenced material: PBMCs. The chain recombines TRBV7-2 with TRBJ1-1; D perhaps matches TRBD1 (6 bases). The CDR3 is CASSPRGGGAGTEAFF. In nucleotides, the CDR3 is TGTGCCAGCAGCCCCCGAGGTGGGGGCGCGGGAACTGAAGCTTTCTTT.